This T cell receptor beta chain originates from a study of shared clonotypes between healthy human individuals (dated by TCRdb to the early 2020s). Regarding the study in general: A couple of women and a few men aged 18 to 49 years were included in the cohort. For each donor, CD4 naive and CD4 memory were each given three plates, CD8 naive was given two plates, and CD8 memory was given one plate. Per donor, leukapheresis produced somewhere between about 0.9 and 9.5 billion PBMCs. The study deeply sequenced blood TCR repertoires of 5 or 6 healthy adults to estimate repertoire size and the extent of clonotype sharing between individuals. To increase sequencing depth and limit assay-specific biases, TCR repertoire library preparation and sequencing were carried out by different laboratories using diverse techniques.

Using the deep immunoSEQ assay, multiplex PCR amplified TCR CDR3 regions from genomic DNA. Genomic DNA extracted from each cell subset was distributed evenly over all wells of several immunoSEQ 96-well plates, and each plate served as one replicate. For sorted subsets, each replicate PCR was loaded with 200 ng genomic DNA, equivalent to 30,000 or so T cell genomes. The purified libraries were quantified using a Qubit 3.0 fluorometer, sized with a Bioanalyzer 2100, and then quantified again using the KAPA Library Quantification kit. A separate single-read 150-cycle Illumina NextSeq 550 flow cell was used to sequence each immunoSEQ 96-well plate. Per the original workflow: The immunoSEQ output contained only junctional sequences without quality scores, so filtering could not match that applied to full-length reads. To assign V/J genes and CDR3, sequences were annotated using PyIR, a Python wrapper for IgBLAST v1.9, with IMGT germline references. Reads were filtered out if the reads had weak V/J assignments (E-value above 1e-6), no CDR3, stop codons, out-of-frame junctions, or ambiguous translated residues. V3J clonotypes were defined as sequences sharing the same inferred V gene, J gene, and CDR3 amino acid sequence. To compute the percentage overlap between repertoires, the number of shared unique clonotypes was divided by the size of the smaller repertoire. RTK rarefaction, the Chao1 estimator, and Recon v2.1 estimates of unobserved clonotypes were used to assess repertoire richness. Generation probabilities were computed with OLGA for all TCRbeta clonotypes obtained by the gDNA method from a handful of donors. TCRdb stores this immuneACCESS table with in-frame sequences only. Part of the clones is absent; in the studies checked, under half of the shortfall reflects unresolved V genes, and no reason is known for the rest. The D gene and trimming were derived from the DNA, and the V and J assignments and clone size from that table. Recorded for this sample are 2 million to 2.5 million clones; around 95% of them occurred a single time. Of the sample, around 0.13% falls within the top ten clones.

General findings and caveats noted by the study authors: Rarefaction of sorted-subset datasets indicated incomplete sequencing despite the large sequencing depth. Only blood was sampled, and tissue TCR repertoires likely differ from those in blood. Pairwise subsampling led to the expectation that sequencing depth would affect the degree of clonotype sharing among donors. Across a few donors, about 5.2% of naive CD4, approximately 3.6% of naive CD8, roughly 2.3% of memory CD4, and 0.3% to 0.45% of memory CD8 clonotypes were shared. Naive subsets generally had larger estimated clonotype richness than memory subsets. The genetic and exposure-history diversity represented was limited by the small number of donors. Higher generation probabilities were observed for clonotypes shared by all four sorted-subset donors than for non-shared clonotypes.

A remark on this clone: Its antigen specificity is not known. Per-base qualities were not stored, and no clone one base away is much larger.

The donors were healthy, HIV-negative adults with no recently reported acute infections or vaccinations. Only Caucasian adults living in Nashville, Tennessee, USA were represented among the donors. CD4+ T cells were enriched by magnetic negative selection; naive cells were then positively selected on CD45RA, and the negative fraction formed the memory subset. Blood was collected by leukapheresis, and PBMCs were isolated by Ficoll-Histopaque density gradient centrifugation and then cryopreserved in liquid nitrogen vapor phase. Analytical flow cytometry was used to check the purity and quantity of each magnetically sorted T cell population. From each sorted fraction, genomic DNA was isolated and quantified by UV absorbance on a Nanodrop 2000c. The sample taken for sequencing was naive CD4+ T cells sorted from blood. What this sample's cell subset or site label stands for: CD45RA+ positively selected. This receptor was taken from a man younger than 35 in good health.

The CDR3 loop reads CASSLRGGGQTQYF. The DNA reads TGTGCCAGCAGCTTACGAGGGGGTGGGCAGACCCAGTACTTC. Recombination connected TRBV11-1 to TRBJ2-5; perhaps TRBD1 is the D gene, with 6 bases matching. Trimming at the junction amounts to 2 bases on V and 6 bases on J, and the germline ends lie 13 bases apart. The CDR3 contains 14 residues, cysteine and phenylalanine counted. The sequence is cut down to CDR3 DNA, 42 bases in frame from base 1. The germline V gene (reference sequence) provides CDR1 SGHAT and CDR2 FQDESV.